These 2 T cell receptor beta chains share one sample of origin, sequenced in a study of preoperative IRX-2 immunotherapy in early breast cancer (dated by TCRdb to 2018 to 2020). Library preparation was by the immunoSEQ multiplex PCR assay. TCRdb's version of the immuneACCESS table is confined to in-frame rearrangements and falls short of the full clone set. An unresolved V gene accounts for under half of the shortfall where checked; the remainder is of unknown origin. Counted in this sample were almost 35,000 clones; about 95% of them appeared once. 6.4% of the sample is in the top ten clones. This sample's treatment or condition label indicates: preoperative locoregional IRX-2 cytokine immunotherapy. Sample collection was performed from a patient treated with IRX-2 immunotherapy. These receptors were taken from a human donor with breast cancer.

This chain joins TRBV19 and TRBJ2-2; D is unresolved. With 3 bases removed from V and 0 bases from J, the gap between germline ends came to 8 bases. Looked up from germline, CDR1 is LNHDA and CDR2 is SQIVND (reference sequence). The CDR3 extends over 15 amino acids. The CDR3 nucleotides are TGTGCCAGTAGTATTTTCAGGACGAACACCGGGGAGCTGTTTTTT. Encoded protein: CASSIFRTNTGELFF.

The V call is TRBV27, the J call TRBJ1-2; D ambiguous. The V gene lost 2 bases and the J gene lost 5 bases, with 12 bases spanning the gap. This CDR3 spans 14 amino acids. Per germline, CDR1 MNHEY and CDR2 SMNVEV (reference sequence). In nucleotides, the CDR3 is TGTGCCAGCAGTTTAGGATCTACCGGTTATGGCTACACCTTC. It specifies CASSLGSTGYGYTF.